Shown below are 30 T cell receptor beta chains from a single sample sequenced in a study of cytomegalovirus exposure and HLA in healthy donors. This PCR relied on a set of 60 Vbeta primers and 13 Jbeta primers. TCRdb's copy holds only in-frame clones and misses some; the assay was immunoSEQ multiplex PCR. Found here are around 100,000 clones, around 69% of them singletons; the top ten hold 19%. The specimen was PBMCs. The source is a woman between 55 and 75 years old in good health and CMV-seropositive.

The chain uses TRBV4-1 and TRBJ2-7; 12 bases are a match to TRBD2. The CDR3 has 17 amino acids. V was pared by 4 bases and J by 4 bases, with 11 bases of the junction left unmatched. Germline CDR1 MGHRA, CDR2 YSYEKL. CDR3 in DNA: TGCGCCAGCAGCCCCGATGAACTAGCGGGAGGAGGGTACGAGCAGTACTTC. It translates to CASSPDELAGGGYEQYF.

DNA of the CDR3: TGTGCCAGCAGTTTAGGAGGGGCTGGGAACACTGAAGCTTTCTTT. Translation: CASSLGGAGNTEAFF. The V and J genes are TRBV28 and TRBJ1-1; TRBD1 might be the D (5 bases). There are 15 residues in the CDR3. V was shortened by 2 bases and J by 1 base, with 11 bases between the two germline ends. The germline gives CDR1 MDHEN, CDR2 SYDVKM.

V gene TRBV7-9 combines with J gene TRBJ1-1, with a weak D call TRBD1 (5 bases). Trimming pared 2 bases from V and 4 bases from J, leaving 11 bases between. The CDR3 extends over 14 amino acids. Per germline, CDR1 SEHNR and CDR2 FQNEAQ (reference sequence). This chain's CDR3 is CASSLSGGVTEAFF. In DNA form, the CDR3 reads TGTGCCAGCAGCTTATCGGGGGGGGTCACTGAAGCTTTCTTT. Full variable domain (missing parts from reference TRBV7-9 and TRBJ1-1): DTGVSQNPRHKITKRGQNVTFRCDPISEHNRLYWYRQTLGQGPEFLTYFQNEAQLEKSRLLSDRFSAERPKGSFSTLEIQRTEQGDSAMYLCASSLSGGVTEAFFGQGTRLTVV.

This clone was counted at least ten times. The genes are TRBV28 and TRBJ2-7; D remains unclear. CDR1 MDHEN and CDR2 SYDVKM come from the germline V gene. This CDR3 contains 16 residues. Between the trimmed V and J ends, which lost 2 bases and 4 bases, there was a span of 18 bases. This CDR3 reads CASSLPGARRRYEQYF. In DNA, the CDR3 is TGTGCCAGCAGTTTACCCGGAGCCCGAAGGCGGTACGAGCAGTACTTC.

The chain links TRBV7-9 to TRBJ2-3, with 8 bases matching TRBD2. In germline, CDR1 is SEHNR, CDR2 FQNEAQ (reference sequence). The V segment lost 1 base and the J segment 5 bases; nucleotides outside the gene matches: 5. This CDR3 comprises 15 residues. CDR3 amino acids: CASSLDSGTVDTQYF. Written as DNA, the CDR3 is TGTGCCAGCAGCTTAGATAGCGGGACGGTAGATACGCAGTATTTT.

The rearrangement joins TRBV9 to TRBJ2-5; 10 nucleotides match TRBD2. The trim removed 0 bases at V and 2 bases at J, leaving 4 bases unmatched. Germline V gene sequence: CDR1 SGDLS, CDR2 YYNGEE. CDR3 length equals 16 residues. The CDR3 DNA sequence: TGTGCCAGCAGCGTAGACGGTAGCGGGAGGCAAGAGACCCAGTACTTC. Translating gives CASSVDGSGRQETQYF.

This clone was seen a few times. The rearrangement joins TRBV7-9 to TRBJ2-2; TRBD2 might be the D (5 bases). Germline CDR1 SEHNR, CDR2 FQNEAQ (reference sequence). The CDR3 length is 13 residues. V was clipped by 3 bases and J by 7 bases, with 9 bases between them. Here the CDR3 DNA reads TGTGCCAGCAGCTTCTCTAGCATCGGGGAGCTGTTTTTT. It encodes CASSFSSIGELFF.

This chain joins TRBV18 and TRBJ2-7; TRBD1 is a possible D gene (5 bases). The CDR3 extends over 13 amino acids. V was clipped by 5 bases and J by 1 base, with 9 bases between them. Germline CDR1 is KGHSH and CDR2 is LQKENI. The CDR3 protein is CASSSQGSYEQYF. The CDR3 nucleotides read TGTGCCAGCTCATCTCAGGGTTCCTACGAGCAGTACTTC.

The chain recombines TRBV18 with TRBJ1-1; no clear D gene. Germline V gene data show CDR1 as KGHSH and CDR2 as LQKENI. V was pared by 3 bases and J by 2 bases, with 4 bases between. The CDR3 loop spans 12 amino acids. CDR3 bases: TGTGCCAGCTCACCTCGTAACACTGAAGCTTTCTTT. Protein sequence: CASSPRNTEAFF.

This rearrangement joins TRBV29-1 to TRBJ2-5; D remains unclear. CDR1 and CDR2 (germline): SQVTM, ANQGSEA. This CDR3 has 15 amino acids. V lost 3 bases, J lost 4 bases, and 18 bases lay in between. The CDR3 loop reads CSVDGPNIFPETQYF. The CDR3 region has the DNA TGCAGCGTTGACGGTCCTAATATTTTCCCAGAGACCCAGTACTTC.

This clone turned up a few times. This chain joins TRBV29-1 and TRBJ1-1; maybe TRBD1 (6 bases). Germline-derived CDR1 and CDR2 are SQVTM and ANQGSEA. The V and J ends lost 8 bases and 1 base respectively, with 14 bases between them. The CDR3 spans 13 residues. In DNA form, the CDR3 reads TGCAGCTTCCTAACGGGACAGAACACTGAAGCTTTCTTT. Translating gives CSFLTGQNTEAFF.

The V call is TRBV18, the J call TRBJ1-2; no definite D call. Germline V gives CDR1 KGHSH, CDR2 LQKENI. The CDR3 totals 13 residues. The ends were cut back, 0 bases at V and 10 bases at J, with 12 bases in the middle. The CDR3 here is CASSPPDLRIYTF. CDR3 DNA: TGTGCCAGCTCACCACCCGACTTGCGAATCTACACCTTC.

The chain has TRBV29-1 and TRBJ1-4, with D uncertain. The CDR3 is made up of 12 amino acids. V was clipped by 1 base and J by 8 bases, with 8 bases between them. Germline assignment: CDR1 SQVTM and CDR2 ANQGSEA. CDR3 DNA sequence: TGCAGCGTTGAAGGCGTGGAGGAAAAACTGTTTTTT. Protein: CSVEGVEEKLFF. Supplemented by reference TRBV29-1 and TRBJ1-4, the full variable domain reads SAVISQKPSRDICQRGTSLTIQCQVDSQVTMMFWYRQQPGQSLTLIATANQGSEATYESGFVIDKFPISRPNLTFSTLTVSNMSPEDSSIYLCSVEGVEEKLFFGSGTQLSVL.

V gene TRBV10-3 combines with J gene TRBJ2-2, with 10 bases fitting TRBD2. V gave up 3 bases and J gave up 5 bases; unmatched junction bases: 6. Looked up from germline, CDR1 is ENHRY and CDR2 is SYGVKD. This CDR3 has 16 amino acids. The chain's CDR3 is CAISDRQGLATGELFF. The CDR3 DNA follows: TGTGCCATCAGTGACAGACAGGGACTAGCGACCGGGGAGCTGTTTTTT.

This clone was seen a single time. The genes are TRBV6-6 and TRBJ2-7, with 7 bases fitting TRBD2. Germline V gives CDR1 MNHNY, CDR2 SVGAGI (reference sequence). V dropped 5 bases and J dropped 0; count of bases not matched to a gene: 10. This CDR3 contains 16 residues. CDR3 sequence reads: CASSALERGFSYEQYF. CDR3 in DNA: TGTGCCAGCAGTGCTCTAGAGCGGGGATTCTCCTACGAGCAGTACTTC.

V gene TRBV19 combines with J gene TRBJ2-5; TRBD2 matches at 8 bases. The assigned J gene may be wrong: the sequence end matches TRBJ2-7 better. The CDR3 is 14 amino acids. The germline gives CDR1 LNHDA, CDR2 SQIVND (reference sequence). CDR3 sequence (DNA): TGTGCCAGTAGTTTCCCGGGGGGGGTCTACGAGCAGTACTTC. This encodes CASSFPGGVYEQYF.

The gene calls are TRBV27 and TRBJ2-7; D may be TRBD2 (6 bases). Deletions cut 6 bases from V and 0 bases from J, with 12 bases between. The CDR3 consists of 14 residues. The V gene's germline CDR1 is MNHEY and CDR2 SMNVEV (reference sequence). CDR3 sequence: CASSLRGFSYEQYF. CDR3 bases: TGTGCCAGCAGCCTCCGGGGGTTCTCCTACGAGCAGTACTTC.

The chain links TRBV21-1 to TRBJ2-7; TRBD2, as called in the table, went unchecked against the DNA. TRBV21-1 is assigned pseudogene status. This CDR3 spans 16 amino acids. The CDR3 sequence is CASSNRLPSGKYEQYF. As DNA, the CDR3 is TGTGCCAGTTCCAACCGGCTGCCTAGCGGGAAATACGAGCAGTACTTC.

The rearrangement links TRBV7-9 to TRBJ2-1, with D perhaps TRBD1 (6 bases). Per germline, CDR1 SEHNR and CDR2 FQNEAQ (reference sequence). V lost 3 bases and J lost 5, with 14 bases in between. This CDR3 is built from 15 residues. As DNA, the CDR3 is TGTGCCAGCAGCTTCTATAGGACAGTCAACAATGAGCAGTTCTTC. It translates to CASSFYRTVNNEQFF.

The rearrangement joins TRBV6-5 to TRBJ2-7; D gene ambiguous. This CDR3 is built from 11 residues. Germline V lookup: CDR1 MNHEY, CDR2 SVGAGI. V lost 6 bases to trimming and J lost 6 bases, with 9 bases between them. The CDR3 DNA follows: TGTGCCAGCAGGGTGGCATCCGAGCAGTACTTC. Its translation: CASRVASEQYF.

This chain links TRBV14 with TRBJ1-1, with D perhaps matching TRBD1 (5 bases). The CDR3 has 13 amino acids. V gave up 5 bases and J gave up 10 bases, with 17 bases separating them. Germline V gives CDR1 SGHDN, CDR2 FVKESK. CDR3 in DNA: TGTGCCAGCAGCTTGAATACAGGTACGGCAGCTTTCTTT. It specifies CASSLNTGTAAFF.

This clone was seen more than once but under ten times. The chain carries TRBV4-1 and TRBJ2-2; D is possibly TRBD2 (6 bases). This CDR3 contains 16 residues. Germline V CDR1 and CDR2: MGHRA, YSYEKL. V was clipped by 6 bases and J by 3 bases, with 17 bases between them. The CDR3 sequence: CASSPYGGGDTGELFF. In DNA, the CDR3 is TGCGCCAGCAGTCCATACGGCGGCGGGGACACCGGGGAGCTGTTTTTT.

This clone has more than one count but fewer than ten. V gene TRBV10-1 combines with J gene TRBJ2-2; D may be TRBD1 (6 bases). This CDR3 is built from 14 residues. V was cut by 3 bases and J by 3 bases, with 8 bases left in between. The V gene's germline CDR1 is WNHNN and CDR2 SYGVQD (reference sequence). The CDR3 DNA is TGCGCCAGCAGTGAACAGGGTGACACCGGGGAGCTGTTTTTT. It translates to CASSEQGDTGELFF.

In its sample, this clone was seen once. J is TRBJ2-1 and V is TRBV4-2; 7 positions agree with TRBD2. Germline CDR1 reads LGHNA; CDR2 reads YNFKEQ. J gave up 7 bases and V 0 bases, and 9 bases lay outside the gene matches. The CDR3 spans 16 residues. The CDR3 reads CASSQDGRGEWNEQFF. In nucleotides, the CDR3 is TGTGCCAGCAGCCAAGATGGACGGGGGGAGTGGAATGAGCAGTTCTTC.

The chain links TRBV4-2 to TRBJ2-2; weak D call: TRBD1 (5 bases). Trimming removed 5 bases from V and 1 base from J, with 11 bases in between. The CDR3 has 15 residues. Germline V CDR1 and CDR2: LGHNA, YNFKEQ. The CDR3 protein is CASSADTLNTGELFF. The CDR3 region has the DNA TGTGCCAGCAGCGCGGACACCTTGAACACCGGGGAGCTGTTTTTT.

A word on this clone: One end of the junction fails to match germline, which may point to a read error. The V and J genes are TRBV7-7 and TRBJ2-2; 7 bases map to TRBD1. The CDR3 has 13 amino acids. The germline V gene has CDR1 SSHAT and CDR2 FNYEAQ (reference sequence). The CDR3 sequence is CASSLGGSGELFF. The CDR3, as DNA: TGTGCTAGCAGCTTAGGGGGCTCCGGGGAGCTGTTTTTT.

The chain uses TRBV27 and TRBJ2-5; 9 positions match TRBD1. The assigned J gene may be wrong: the sequence end matches TRBJ2-7 better. Germline CDR1 MNHEY, CDR2 SMNVEV (reference sequence). The CDR3 is 14 amino acids. The CDR3 bases are TGTGCCAGCAGTTTGGGGACAGGGATGGGCGAGCAGTACTTC. Translating it yields CASSLGTGMGEQYF.

The chain combines TRBV5-1 with TRBJ2-5, with unresolved D. Germline V gene sequence: CDR1 SGHRS, CDR2 YFSETQ. CDR3 length: 12 amino acids. The V end was cut by 1 base, the J end by 5 bases, with 6 bases between. The CDR3 spells CASSLNKETQYF. The DNA for the CDR3 is TGCGCCAGCAGCTTGAACAAGGAGACCCAGTACTTC.

The J gene is TRBJ1-2, the V gene TRBV5-5, with a possible D match to TRBD1 (6 bases). Trimming removed 2 bases from V and 4 bases from J, with 12 bases in between. This CDR3 contains 14 residues. Per germline, CDR1 SGHKS and CDR2 YYEKEE (reference sequence). The CDR3 sequence: CASSFRGEGYGYTF. For the CDR3, the DNA is TGTGCCAGCAGCTTTAGGGGGGAGGGCTATGGCTACACCTTC.

This clone is a singleton in its sample. This chain joins TRBV9 and TRBJ2-7; D gene unclear. Trimming pared 0 bases from V and 2 bases from J, leaving 12 bases between. This CDR3 is built from 15 residues. In germline, CDR1 is SGDLS, CDR2 YYNGEE. CDR3 sequence (DNA): TGTGCCAGCAGCGTAGGGGCAGGCGAAACCTACGAGCAGTACTTC. Its protein product is CASSVGAGETYEQYF.